This T cell receptor (beta chain) was profiled in a study of blood T cell repertoires in COVID-19. For the study at large: Donors in the United States, Italy and Spain gave samples during acute or convalescent COVID-19. PBMCs, B-cell-depleted T cells, or T cells provided the cDNA or gDNA that made up the material.

The CDR3 is made up of 16 amino acids. CDR1 and CDR2 (germline): LNHDA, SQIVND (reference sequence). V trimming: 4 bases; J trimming: 2 bases; junction bases outside the gene matches: 6. Sequenced by immunoSEQ multiplex PCR; TCRdb stores in-frame clones only, minus some. The data contain 55,000 to 80,000 clones, around three quarters of them seen just once; the ten biggest clones take up less than 6%. J is TRBJ1-5 and V is TRBV19; 9 positions match TRBD1. The specimen sequenced was peripheral blood. This sequence originates from a human donor in a cohort sampled during active COVID-19. The DNA of the CDR3 is TGTGCCAGTAGTAGGGACAGGGTGGAAGGCAATCAGCCCCAGCATTTT. It translates to CASSRDRVEGNQPQHF.